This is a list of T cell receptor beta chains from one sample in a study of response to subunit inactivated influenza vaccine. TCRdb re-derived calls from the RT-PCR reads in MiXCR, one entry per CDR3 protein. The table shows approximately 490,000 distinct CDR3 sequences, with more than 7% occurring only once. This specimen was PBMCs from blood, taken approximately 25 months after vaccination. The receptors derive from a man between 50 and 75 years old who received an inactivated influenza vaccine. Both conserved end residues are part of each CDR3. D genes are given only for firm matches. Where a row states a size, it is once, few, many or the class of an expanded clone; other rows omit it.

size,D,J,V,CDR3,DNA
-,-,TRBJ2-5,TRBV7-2,CASSPYGVQETQYF,TGTGCCAGCAGCCCCTACGGCGTCCAAGAGACCCAGTACTTC
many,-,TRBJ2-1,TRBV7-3,CASSTQPGPPNEQFF,TGTGCCAGCAGCACACAGCCGGGACCACCCAATGAGCAGTTCTTC
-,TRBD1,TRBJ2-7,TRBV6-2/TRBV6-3,CASSFPRAGTGLEQYF,TGTGCCAGCAGTTTCCCGCGAGCAGGGACAGGGTTGGAGCAGTACTTC
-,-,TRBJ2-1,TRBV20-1,CSPSQPGQWEQFF,TGCAGTCCGAGCCAGCCAGGGCAGTGGGAGCAGTTCTTC
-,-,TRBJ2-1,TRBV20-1,CSARDQFF,TGCAGTGCTCGGGACCAGTTCTTC
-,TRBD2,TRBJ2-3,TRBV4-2,CASSQEKRGTDTQYF,TGTGCCAGCAGCCAAGAGAAGCGGGGGACAGATACGCAGTATTTT
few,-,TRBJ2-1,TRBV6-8,CASSYYVGRRGNEQFF,TGTGCCAGCAGTTACTATGTTGGCAGGCGTGGCAATGAGCAGTTCTTC
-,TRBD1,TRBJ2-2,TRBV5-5,CASSYRQGTGELFF,TGTGCCAGCAGTTACCGACAGGGGACCGGGGAGCTGTTTTTT
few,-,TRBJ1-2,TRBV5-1,CASSTQDTRDGYTF,TGCGCCAGCAGCACGCAGGACACGCGGGATGGCTACACCTTC
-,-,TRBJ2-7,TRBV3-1,CASSQEGRGYEQYF,TGTGCCAGCAGCCAAGAGGGCAGGGGCTACGAGCAGTACTTC
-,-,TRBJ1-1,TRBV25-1,CASSATMTPGLGGTEAFF,TGTGCCAGCAGTGCTACTATGACTCCGGGGTTGGGAGGCACTGAAGCTTTCTTT
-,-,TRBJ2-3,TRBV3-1,CASSQGYRNTDTQYF,TGTGCCAGCAGCCAGGGGTATAGAAACACAGATACGCAGTATTTT
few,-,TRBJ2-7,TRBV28,CASSRQYEQYF,TGTGCCAGCAGTCGGCAGTACGAGCAGTACTTC
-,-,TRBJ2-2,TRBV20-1,CSASHSVPGSRELFF,TGCAGCGCGTCGCATAGCGTACCAGGATCTAGGGAGCTGTTTTTT
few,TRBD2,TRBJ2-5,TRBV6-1,CASRAGTSGRRGQETQYF,TGTGCCAGCAGAGCCGGGACTAGCGGGAGGCGGGGCCAAGAGACCCAGTACTTC
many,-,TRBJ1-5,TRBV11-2,CASSLGAGLNQPQHF,TGTGCCAGCAGCTTAGGCGCAGGCCTGAATCAGCCCCAGCATTTT
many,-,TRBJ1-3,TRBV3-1,CASSRGRFSGNTIYF,TGTGCCAGCAGCCGGGGACGGTTCTCTGGAAACACCATATATTTT
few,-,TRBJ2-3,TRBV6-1,CASSQRLVGPDTQYF,TGTGCCAGCAGTCAACGACTAGTAGGCCCAGATACGCAGTATTTT
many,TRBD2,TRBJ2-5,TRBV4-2,CASSQGGAGELLETQYF,TGTGCCAGCAGCCAAGGCGGAGCGGGGGAGCTTCTTGAGACCCAGTACTTC
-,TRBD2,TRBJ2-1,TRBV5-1,CASSTTTSGRTFYNEQFF,TGCGCCAGCAGCACAACGACTAGCGGGAGGACCTTCTACAATGAGCAGTTCTTC
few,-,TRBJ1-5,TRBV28,CASSPGGRVGQPQHF,TGTGCCAGCAGTCCCGGGGGCAGGGTAGGCCAGCCCCAGCATTTT
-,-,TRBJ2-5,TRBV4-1,CASSQGPGRETQYF,TGCGCCAGCAGCCAGGGCCCGGGGAGGGAGACCCAGTACTTC
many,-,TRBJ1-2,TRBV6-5,CASSYSPGRNNYGYTF,TGTGCCAGCAGTTACTCGCCTGGACGGAATAACTATGGCTACACCTTC
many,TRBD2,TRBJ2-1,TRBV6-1,CASSTSSGGYNEQFF,TGTGCCAGCAGCACTTCTAGCGGGGGGTACAATGAGCAGTTCTTC